Listed here are 15 T cell receptor beta chains from one sample, sequenced in a study of response to subunit inactivated influenza vaccine. TCRdb reprocessed the RT-PCR reads with MiXCR, giving one entry per CDR3 protein. This sample has roughly 650,000 distinct CDR3 sequences, with approximately 15% found just once. Sequencing was performed on PBMCs from blood, taken roughly 2 weeks before vaccination. These receptors came from a man in his forties or fifties who received an inactivated influenza vaccine.

This clonotype was detected only a few times. The rearrangement links TRBV15 to TRBJ1-4; D is undetermined. The germline CDR1 and CDR2 sequences are LNHNV and YYDKDF (reference sequence). This CDR3 spans 14 amino acids. The V and J ends lost 2 bases and 7 bases respectively, with 11 bases between them. This chain's CDR3 is CATSRLGEGEKLFF. DNA of the CDR3: TGTGCCACCAGCAGACTGGGCGAGGGTGAAAAACTGTTTTTT.

This clonotype has a handful of counts. V is TRBV6-2 or TRBV6-3 and J is TRBJ2-4, with D unresolved. The CDR3 spans 12 residues. Deletions cut 5 bases from V and 4 bases from J, with 6 bases between. The V gene's germline CDR1 is MNHEY and CDR2 SVGEGT. CDR3 sequence (DNA): TGTGCCAGCAGTCAGGAAAAAAACATTCAGTACTTC. It translates to CASSQEKNIQYF.

This clonotype was observed a few times. The rearrangement links TRBV15 to TRBJ2-7; D gene ambiguous. V lost 0 bases and J lost 3, with 6 bases in between. The CDR3 is 13 residues long. From germline, CDR1 is LNHNV and CDR2 YYDKDF (reference sequence). The CDR3 sequence is CATSRDHYYEQYF. Here the CDR3 DNA reads TGTGCCACCAGCAGAGATCACTACTACGAGCAGTACTTC.

This clonotype was detected many times. The rearrangement uses TRBV6-2 or TRBV6-3 and TRBJ2-7; TRBD2 aligns across 10 bases. Losses at the gene ends were 6 bases for V and 2 bases for J; bases not matched to a gene: 7. CDR3 size: 15 residues. From germline, CDR1 is MNHEY and CDR2 SVGEGT. The CDR3: CASSRRSGGAYEQYF. The CDR3 bases are TGTGCCAGCAGCCGACGGAGCGGGGGGGCCTACGAGCAGTACTTC.

The chain carries TRBV4-3 and TRBJ2-7; unclear D gene. CDR3 size: 14 residues. Between the trimmed V and J ends, which lost 0 bases and 5 bases, there was a span of 11 bases. Germline-derived CDR1 and CDR2 are LGHNA and YSLEER. Written as DNA, the CDR3 is TGCGCCAGCAGCCAAGATTCAGGCCCTGACGAGCAGTACTTC. Protein product: CASSQDSGPDEQYF.

The chain uses TRBV3-1 and TRBJ1-4; 8 nucleotides agree with TRBD1. The CDR3 extends over 15 amino acids. Trimming at V came to 7 bases and at J to 8 bases, leaving 12 bases not matched to a gene. CDR1 and CDR2 (germline): LGHDT, YNNKEL (reference sequence). The CDR3 DNA follows: TGTGCCAGCACCTCGAGGACAGGGCTAGGGGAAAAACTGTTTTTT. Its protein is CASTSRTGLGEKLFF.

This clonotype was seen more than once but under ten times. The chain carries TRBV5-1 and TRBJ2-5; D is uncertain. V was cut by 6 bases and J by 5 bases, with 8 bases left in between. Germline V gene lookup returns CDR1 SGHRS and CDR2 YFSETQ. The CDR3 extends over 11 amino acids. For the CDR3, the DNA is TGCGCCAGCACCCAGTCGGAGACCCAGTACTTC. Encoded protein: CASTQSETQYF.

This clonotype was seen only a few times. The chain links TRBV5-6 to TRBJ2-1; D unclear. The V end was cut by 3 bases, the J end by 5 bases, with 18 bases between. In germline, CDR1 is SGHDT, CDR2 YYEEEE. The CDR3 length is 16 residues. CDR3 bases: TGTGCCAGCAGCTCGATACTATTACAAGTCAACAATGAGCAGTTCTTC. Protein sequence: CASSSILLQVNNEQFF.

This chain joins TRBV5-1 and TRBJ2-7; D unclear. There are 12 residues in the CDR3. The V end was cut by 4 bases, the J end by 5 bases, with 10 bases between. Germline CDR1 is SGHRS and CDR2 is YFSETQ. The CDR3 here is CASSTGGDEQYF. The CDR3 region has the DNA TGCGCCAGCAGCACTGGTGGCGACGAGCAGTACTTC.

This rearrangement joins TRBV6-2 or TRBV6-3 to TRBJ2-2; D gene unclear. V dropped 0 bases and J dropped 1 base, with 18 bases sitting between them. Germline V gene sequence: CDR1 MNHEY, CDR2 SVGEGT. The CDR3 is made up of 19 amino acids. The CDR3 here is CASSYSVLVLEGNTGELFF. The CDR3 DNA reads TGTGCCAGCAGTTACTCAGTCCTCGTACTGGAAGGGAACACCGGGGAGCTGTTTTTT.

This clonotype was seen more than once but under ten times. CDR3 in amino acids: CASSQKGGLNNEQFF. CDR3 DNA: TGCGCCAGCAGCCAAAAGGGGGGGCTCAACAATGAGCAGTTCTTC. The chain couples TRBV4-3 to TRBJ2-1, with D possibly TRBD2 on 7 matching bases. The V and J ends lost 2 bases and 5 bases respectively, with 13 bases between them. The CDR3 loop spans 15 amino acids. Germline V gene sequence: CDR1 LGHNA, CDR2 YSLEER.

The rearrangement links TRBV28 to TRBJ2-7, with no clear D. The CDR3 length is 18 residues. With 1 base removed from V and 6 bases from J, the gap between germline ends came to 25 bases. The germline V gene has CDR1 MDHEN and CDR2 SYDVKM. CDR3: CASSLLSWVAFPWSEQYF. The CDR3 DNA is TGTGCCAGCAGTTTATTATCTTGGGTCGCCTTCCCATGGAGCGAGCAGTACTTC.

The chain carries TRBV9 and TRBJ1-1, with D unclear. V was clipped by 2 bases and J by 1 base, with 9 bases between them. The CDR3 has 14 residues. Per germline, CDR1 SGDLS and CDR2 YYNGEE. The CDR3: CASSVGIENTEAFF. DNA of the CDR3: TGTGCCAGCAGCGTGGGTATTGAGAACACTGAAGCTTTCTTT.

The rearrangement uses TRBV5-1 and TRBJ2-3; D gene ambiguous. Trimming removed 4 bases at V and 0 bases at J, with 6 bases between. This CDR3 has 13 residues. Germline V CDR1 and CDR2: SGHRS, YFSETQ. The CDR3: CASSNPSTDTQYF. In DNA, the CDR3 is TGCGCCAGCAGCAATCCTAGCACAGATACGCAGTATTTT.

The sample holds many counts of this clonotype. The V gene is TRBV29-1, the J gene TRBJ2-3; 8 bases match TRBD2. The CDR3 covers 15 residues. Germline CDR1 SQVTM, CDR2 ANQGSEA. V trimming: 4 bases; J trimming: 3 bases; junction bases outside the gene matches: 9. Here the CDR3 reads CSVVRTGRGTDTQYF. In DNA form, the CDR3 reads TGCAGCGTTGTTCGTACCGGGAGGGGGACAGATACGCAGTATTTT.